What follows are 24 T cell receptor beta chains derived from one specimen sequenced in a study of human T cells and chemical hapten exposure. TCRdb recomputed calls from the RACE reads with MiXCR, one row per CDR3 protein. The sample shows a few hundred thousand distinct CDR3 sequences, about 5.4% of them seen only once. Regarding time point: pre-sensitization, week 0. Documented treatment: therapeutic diphenylcyclopropenone sensitization with weekly scalp DPC. Specimen: whole blood, collected in connection with sensitization to the hapten diphenylcyclopropenone (DPC). The source is a woman aged 18-35 years with alopecia areata. Some clones in this sample may be carry-over from other donors' samples.

This chain links TRBV20-1 with TRBJ2-3, with 14 bases lining up with TRBD2. Trimming cost V 5 bases and J 0 bases; bases outside gene matches: 4. There are 16 residues in the CDR3. Germline V gene sequence: CDR1 DFQATT, CDR2 SNEGSKA (reference sequence). The CDR3 region has the DNA TGCAGTGCTCTCAGACTAGCGGGGGGGAGCACAGATACGCAGTATTTT. It is translated as CSALRLAGGSTDTQYF.

This clonotype showed up just a few times. The chain uses TRBV6-5 and TRBJ2-1; weak D call: TRBD2 (5 bases). V lost 5 bases, J lost 4 bases, and 15 bases lay in between. The CDR3 has 15 residues. Germline-derived CDR1 and CDR2 are MNHEY and SVGAGI. The CDR3 here is CASSLSGESYNEQFF. DNA of the CDR3: TGTGCCAGCAGTCTCTCCGGGGAGAGTTACAATGAGCAGTTCTTC.

This clonotype has a count of ten or more. J is TRBJ2-7 and V is TRBV6-5, with D maybe TRBD2 (5 bases). The germline V gene has CDR1 MNHEY and CDR2 SVGAGI. Trimming removed 4 bases at V and 6 bases at J, with 22 bases between. This CDR3 spans 16 amino acids. The CDR3 spells CASSSHPGREGSEQYF. The CDR3 DNA sequence: TGTGCCAGCAGTTCCCATCCTGGCCGAGAGGGCTCCGAGCAGTACTTC.

The rearrangement joins TRBV3-1 to TRBJ2-5; no reliable D call. Trimming took off 2 bases at V and 2 bases at J, with 12 bases between the two ends. The CDR3 has 15 amino acids. The germline V gene has CDR1 LGHDT and CDR2 YNNKEL (reference sequence). The CDR3 DNA reads as TGTGCCAGCAGCCAACTTAGAGGCACTCAAGAGACCCAGTACTTC. It specifies CASSQLRGTQETQYF.

This clonotype was found many times. The J gene is TRBJ1-1, the V gene TRBV10-3; D gene unclear. Germline CDR1 and CDR2: ENHRY and SYGVKD. The CDR3 covers 15 residues. The V end was cut by 10 bases, the J end by 2 bases, with 20 bases between. In DNA, the CDR3 is TGTGCCACTCCCGGACGGAGGGAGAGCAACACTGAAGCTTTCTTT. Protein: CATPGRRESNTEAFF.

The table lists this clonotype with many counts. This chain uses TRBV7-2 with TRBJ2-3; no firm D call. CDR1 SGHTA and CDR2 FQGNSA come from the germline V gene. The CDR3 runs to 15 residues. V lost 2 bases and J 5 bases, leaving 14 bases between the germline ends. CDR3 sequence (DNA): TGTGCCAGCAGCTTAAACCCCCCCCAGTTAGATACGCAGTATTTT. This codes for CASSLNPPQLDTQYF.

The CDR3 DNA is TGCGCCAGCAGGTTTGGTCGGGAAGAGACCCAGTACTTC. This translates into CASRFGREETQYF. The chain uses TRBV5-1 and TRBJ2-5, with D hard to call. CDR3 length: 13 amino acids. From germline, CDR1 is SGHRS and CDR2 YFSETQ. V lost 5 bases to trimming and J lost 3 bases, with 11 bases between them.

This clonotype was detected many times. The chain carries TRBV7-3 and TRBJ2-1; tentatively, D is TRBD2 (6 bases). V dropped 2 bases and J dropped 5 bases, with 7 bases sitting between them. The CDR3 has 13 residues. The V gene's germline CDR1 is SGHTA and CDR2 FQGTGA. CDR3 sequence (DNA): TGTGCCAGCAGCTTAGCGGGGAACAATGAGCAGTTCTTC. The encoded protein is CASSLAGNNEQFF.

This clonotype was seen ten or more times. The DNA of the CDR3 is TGTGCCAGCAGTCCGACTAGCGGGGGGAACTATGAGCAGTTCTTC. Its protein product is CASSPTSGGNYEQFF. The chain recombines TRBV6-2 or TRBV6-3 with TRBJ2-1; 13 nucleotides match TRBD2. V lost 5 bases and J lost 8; bases outside the gene matches: 6. The CDR3 sequence is 15 residues long. CDR1 is MNHEY and CDR2 is SVGEGT in the germline V gene.

This clonotype has at least ten counts. The rearrangement links TRBV29-1 to TRBJ2-3; D assignment may be TRBD1 or TRBD2 (5 bases each). The CDR3 is made up of 16 amino acids. With 7 bases removed from V and 1 base from J, the gap between germline ends came to 21 bases. Germline loops: CDR1 SQVTM, CDR2 ANQGSEA. The CDR3 here is CSAHGTRGQRTDTQYF. CDR3 nucleotides: TGCAGCGCACACGGGACCCGGGGCCAACGCACAGATACGCAGTATTTT.

This clonotype was detected many times. V and J are TRBV7-9 and TRBJ2-2; 8 bases are a match to TRBD1. Germline CDR1 and CDR2: SEHNR and FQNEAQ (reference sequence). This CDR3 is 14 amino acids long. After removal of 5 bases from V and 6 bases from J, the junction contained 5 bases not matched to a gene. In DNA form, the CDR3 reads TGTGCCAGCAGCACCTTGACAGGGGCCGGGGAGCTGTTTTTT. It is translated as CASSTLTGAGELFF.

The sample holds many counts of this clonotype. The genes are TRBV6-2 or TRBV6-3 and TRBJ1-2; a weak D match, TRBD1 (5 bases). The germline gives CDR1 MNHEY, CDR2 SVGEGT. CDR3 length: 14 residues. The germline V and J ends were trimmed by 0 bases and 5 bases, with 10 bases remaining between them. The CDR3 spells CASSYSPGSYGYTF. The CDR3 bases are TGTGCCAGCAGTTACTCTCCAGGGTCTTATGGCTACACCTTC.

The chain employs TRBV7-9 and TRBJ2-5, with D perhaps matching TRBD1 (6 bases). CDR1 and CDR2 (germline): SEHNR, FQNEAQ (reference sequence). The V end lost 2 bases, the J end lost 2 bases, and 9 bases lay between the germline ends. This CDR3 spans 14 amino acids. CDR3 bases: TGTGCCAGCAGCTTATTGCAGGGGCAAGAGACCCAGTACTTC. Translated: CASSLLQGQETQYF.

This chain uses TRBV4-1 with TRBJ2-3; D possibly uses TRBD1 or TRBD2 (5 bases each). V lost 1 base to trimming and J lost 8 bases, with 16 bases between them. There are 15 residues in the CDR3. Germline values: CDR1 MGHRA, CDR2 YSYEKL. The CDR3 loop is CASSQAEGTSGTQYF. In nucleotides, the CDR3 is TGCGCCAGCAGCCAAGCCGAGGGGACCAGCGGTACGCAGTATTTT.

This clonotype was detected a few times. This chain uses TRBV5-1 with TRBJ1-3; D is unclear. The CDR3 sequence is 14 residues long. V was shortened by 0 bases and J by 0 bases, with 4 bases between the two germline ends. Germline V gene lookup returns CDR1 SGHRS and CDR2 YFSETQ. CDR3 bases: TGCGCCAGCAGCTTGGGCAACTCTGGAAACACCATATATTTT. It specifies CASSLGNSGNTIYF.

This clonotype occurred a few times. This chain connects TRBV7-9 to TRBJ2-3; D is ambiguous. Germline V gene sequence: CDR1 SEHNR, CDR2 FQNEAQ (reference sequence). V lost 4 bases and J 6 bases, leaving 8 bases between the germline ends. There are 12 residues in the CDR3. The CDR3 here is CASSSPFDTQYF. As DNA, the CDR3 is TGTGCCAGCAGCTCCCCCTTCGATACGCAGTATTTT.

This clonotype was detected only a few times. V usage is TRBV4-2 and J usage is TRBJ2-7, with D tentatively TRBD2 (6 bases). V dropped 5 bases and J dropped 0 bases, with 14 bases sitting between them. The CDR3 covers 15 residues. CDR1 LGHNA and CDR2 YNFKEQ come from the germline V gene. This CDR3 reads CASSSSTGSSYEQYF. In DNA form, the CDR3 reads TGTGCCAGCAGCTCTTCCACCGGGAGCTCCTACGAGCAGTACTTC.

The rearrangement uses TRBV11-2 and TRBJ1-1; no clear D. Trimming pared 6 bases from V and 6 bases from J, leaving 11 bases between. This CDR3 region has 12 residues. Looked up from germline, CDR1 is SGHAT and CDR2 is FQNNGV. The CDR3 is CASSPPLPEAFF. The CDR3 coding sequence is TGTGCCAGCAGTCCACCCCTTCCTGAAGCTTTCTTT.

This clonotype showed up just a few times. This chain joins TRBV20-1 and TRBJ2-3; 7 bases are shared with TRBD2. This CDR3 has 13 residues. V was clipped by 0 bases and J by 5 bases; unmatched bases: 2. The germline V gene has CDR1 DFQATT and CDR2 SNEGSKA (reference sequence). The CDR3 nucleotides read TGCAGTGCTAGAGAAAGCGGGGTAGATACGCAGTATTTT. Translating gives CSARESGVDTQYF.

This clonotype was seen many times. V gene TRBV12-3 or TRBV12-4 combines with J gene TRBJ2-2; 8 bases line up with TRBD1. V lost 5 bases, J lost 5 bases, and 7 bases stayed unmatched. CDR3 length: 15 residues. CDR3 amino acids: CASSPETGDTGELFF. Written as DNA, the CDR3 is TGTGCCAGCAGTCCCGAGACAGGGGATACCGGGGAGCTGTTTTTT.

This clonotype was seen only a few times. This chain uses TRBV5-1 with TRBJ2-2; 11 bases agree with TRBD2. The CDR3 has 19 residues. V lost 0 bases and J lost 0; bases outside the gene matches: 7. CDR1 is SGHRS and CDR2 is YFSETQ in the germline V gene. CDR3 amino acids: CASSLAQASGGTNTGELFF. The CDR3 coding sequence is TGCGCCAGCAGCTTGGCTCAGGCTAGCGGGGGGACGAACACCGGGGAGCTGTTTTTT.

This clonotype has a count of ten or more. The chain recombines TRBV7-2 with TRBJ1-1; D gene unclear. The CDR3 is 17 amino acids. The germline gives CDR1 SGHTA, CDR2 FQGNSA. Trimming cost V 4 bases and J 1 base, with 19 bases left between them. CDR3 in DNA: TGTGCCAGCAGCTCCTTGTACAGAACATACGGGAACACTGAAGCTTTCTTT. This codes for CASSSLYRTYGNTEAFF. Full variable domain (remainder filled in from reference TRBV7-2 and TRBJ1-1): GAGVSQSPSNKVTEKGKDVELRCDPISGHTALYWYRQSLGQGLEFLIYFQGNSAPDKSGLPSDRFSAERTGGSVSTLTIQRTQQEDSAVYLCASSSLYRTYGNTEAFFGQGTRLTVV.

This clonotype showed up many times. The CDR3 here is CASRYHRTRHTEAFF. The DNA for the CDR3 is TGTGCCAGCAGATATCACAGGACGAGACACACTGAAGCTTTCTTT. The chain couples TRBV6-2 or TRBV6-3 to TRBJ1-1; tentatively, D is TRBD1 (5 bases). This CDR3 is 15 amino acids long. Germline values: CDR1 MNHEY, CDR2 SVGEGT. V lost 6 bases, J lost 3 bases, and 17 bases lay in between.

This clonotype has ten or more counts. The V call is TRBV6-2 or TRBV6-3, the J call TRBJ1-1; D remains ambiguous. Trimming took off 5 bases at V and 11 bases at J, with 12 bases between the two ends. This CDR3 has 11 residues. CDR1 is MNHEY, CDR2 SVGEGT, per germline. The CDR3 DNA is TGTGCCAGCAGTAGGAAGGACGTGGCTTTCTTT. Its protein is CASSRKDVAFF.